This T cell receptor beta chain was retrieved from a study of T cell repertoires in cytomegalovirus infection. About the study: An indication of both CMV infection and matching HLA type came from public TCR beta signatures. Study-level results: In two of eight donors, the top clonotype was HLA-C-restricted CMV-specific.

This clonotype came up once. Its target is unknown. One junction end does not reproduce the germline sequence, and a read error may be involved. Germline CDR1 and CDR2: SGHTS and YDEGEE. The CDR3 length is 15 residues. TCRdb reprocessed the reads via MiXCR and lists one record per CDR3 protein. The data hold about 530,000 distinct CDR3 sequences, with 26% observed a single time. The chain combines TRBV5-8 with TRBJ1-4; 9 bases line up with TRBD1. The sequencing input was PBMCs. The clonotype was recovered from a human donor in good health (CMV status not recorded). Some clones in this sample may be carry-over from other donors' samples. The CDR3 is CASSQGQGTNEKLFF. Here the CDR3 DNA reads TGCGCCAGCAGCCAAGGACAGGGGACTAATGAAAAACTGTTTTTT.